These T cell receptor beta chains were read from a single sample in a study of blood T cell repertoires in COVID-19. Here immunoSEQ multiplex PCR was the method, and the copy in TCRdb shows in-frame clones only, minus some. The sample has some 350,000 clones, over 70% seen once; the top ten hold about 2.7%. The sample taken for sequencing was peripheral blood. Receptor source: a man aged 30 to 39 with active or convalescent COVID-19. The conserved cysteine and the conserved F or W are not part of the CDR3 here. A D gene is named only where the DNA matches it firmly.

d_gene | j_gene | v_gene | CDR3aa
TRBD2 | TRBJ2-1 | TRBV14 | ASSHGTSTRGEQF
. | TRBJ2-1 | TRBV18 | ASSRRDLGTNEQF
. | TRBJ2-5 | TRBV6-5 | ASRTSHTQY
. | TRBJ1-5 | TRBV6-5 | ASSSSRQSNQPQH
TRBD1 | TRBJ1-6 | TRBV30 | AWSVWQGGSPLH
. | TRBJ1-6 | TRBV29-1 | SVASSYNSPLH
TRBD1 | TRBJ1-1 | TRBV6-2/TRBV6-3 | ASSVQGAGTEAF
TRBD2 | TRBJ2-3 | TRBV27 | ASSPLSGRGTVTQY
TRBD2 | TRBJ2-7 | TRBV28 | ASRAHLAGVWEQY
. | TRBJ2-7 | TRBV14 | ASSSLGGSYEQY
. | TRBJ1-3 | TRBV30 | AWSSGNTIY
. | TRBJ2-7 | TRBV7-8 | ASSLSTGSYEQY
TRBD1 | TRBJ1-6 | TRBV9 | ASSAGGSPLH
. | TRBJ1-2 | TRBV11-1 | ASSLGDYLHYGYT
TRBD2 | TRBJ2-7 | TRBV30 | AWSGYRGLMGLAGPNEQY
TRBD2 | TRBJ2-3 | TRBV2 | ASSDPGLAGGGDTDTQY
TRBD1 | TRBJ2-7 | TRBV7-8 | ASSRGQGYEQY
TRBD1 | TRBJ1-5 | TRBV28 | ASSLGYRGSQPQH
. | TRBJ1-1 | TRBV19 | ASSKGPGNTEAF
. | TRBJ2-4 | TRBV5-8 | ASSDPGVAKNIQY
. | TRBJ2-1 | TRBV6-2/TRBV6-3 | ASSTSSYNEQF
. | TRBJ2-7 | TRBV30 | AWSVSSYEQY
TRBD2 | TRBJ2-7 | TRBV7-2 | ASSLNPTTGTSGSEQY
. | TRBJ1-2 | TRBV4-1 | ASSQSTGRNYGYT
TRBD1 | TRBJ2-1 | TRBV18 | ASSPLGTAFSNEQF
. | TRBJ1-1 | TRBV6-5 | ASSYSGGLRTEAF
TRBD1 | TRBJ1-2 | TRBV5-6 | ASSSRTGRDSDGYT
. | TRBJ2-7 | TRBV2 | ASHVSSYEQY
. | TRBJ1-1 | TRBV2 | ASGSTATLNTEAF
. | TRBJ1-1 | TRBV5-1 | ASSFATGNTEAF
. | TRBJ1-3 | TRBV28 | ASRVSSGNTIY
TRBD1 | TRBJ2-2 | TRBV6-6 | ASSRAGQGGSARELF
TRBD1 | TRBJ2-2 | TRBV3-1/TRBV3-2 | ASSRDRGRYTGELF
. | TRBJ2-5 | TRBV27 | ASSFNRAQETQY
. | TRBJ2-1 | TRBV7-2 | ASSGGALTGNEQF
. | TRBJ1-1 | TRBV6-5 | ASSYLPGSPEAF
TRBD1 | TRBJ2-5 | TRBV5-1 | ASMTGPRETQY
. | TRBJ2-5 | TRBV15 | ATSAISETQY
TRBD2 | TRBJ2-1 | TRBV4-2 | ASSQESTSGRAGEQF
. | TRBJ2-3 | TRBV5-4 | ASSFSTDTQY
TRBD1 | TRBJ2-1 | TRBV19 | ASRPTGDNEQF
TRBD1 | TRBJ1-2 | TRBV7-2 | ASSWDREGYGYT
TRBD2 | TRBJ2-2 | TRBV7-3 | ASSPGGIGNTGELF
TRBD1 | TRBJ2-5 | TRBV29-1 | SVGGGRAQETQY
TRBD2 | TRBJ2-6 | TRBV14 | ASSQTGGLGANVLT
. | TRBJ1-6 | TRBV5-1 | ASTWGGENSPLH
. | TRBJ2-2 | TRBV28 | ASSLSPTGRTGELF
. | TRBJ1-1 | TRBV6-5 | ASRISRVSEAF
TRBD2 | TRBJ2-3 | TRBV10-3 | AISVAGGADTQY
. | TRBJ2-6 | TRBV6-5 | ASTNRRSGANVLT
TRBD1 | TRBJ2-7 | TRBV7-8 | ASSFRDRPSYEQY
TRBD1 | TRBJ1-5 | TRBV27 | ASSPDRGRQPQH
. | TRBJ2-7 | TRBV5-5 | ASSTLRFSYEQY
. | TRBJ1-5 | TRBV2 | ASRVTGYQPQH
. | TRBJ2-7 | TRBV21-1 | ASSSGTGSYEQY
. | TRBJ1-1 | TRBV7-9 | ASSLEGVPNTWAF
. | TRBJ1-2 | TRBV9 | ASSPTANYGYT
TRBD1 | TRBJ1-5 | TRBV5-6 | ASSLASAGGFNQPQH